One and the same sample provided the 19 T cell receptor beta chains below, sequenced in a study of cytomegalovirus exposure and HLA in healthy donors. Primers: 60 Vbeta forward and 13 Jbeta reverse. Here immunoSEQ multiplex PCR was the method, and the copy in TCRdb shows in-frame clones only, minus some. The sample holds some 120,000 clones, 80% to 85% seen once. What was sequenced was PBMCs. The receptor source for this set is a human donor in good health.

The CDR3 DNA reads as TGTGCCAGCAGCTTTACCCGGGACAACACAGATACGCAGTATTTT. This gives the protein CASSFTRDNTDTQYF. V is TRBV7-3 and J is TRBJ2-3, with D perhaps matching TRBD1 (6 bases). The CDR3 has 15 residues. Per the germline V gene, CDR1 is SGHTA and CDR2 is FQGTGA. Trimming removed 3 bases at V and 2 bases at J, with 12 bases between.

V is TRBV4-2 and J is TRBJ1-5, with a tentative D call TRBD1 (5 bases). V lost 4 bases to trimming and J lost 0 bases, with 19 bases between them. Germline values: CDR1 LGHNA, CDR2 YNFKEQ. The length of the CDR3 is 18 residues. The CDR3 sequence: CASSPQGPRSLSNQPQHF. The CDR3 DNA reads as TGTGCCAGCAGCCCCCAGGGTCCCCGATCCCTTAGCAATCAGCCCCAGCATTTT.

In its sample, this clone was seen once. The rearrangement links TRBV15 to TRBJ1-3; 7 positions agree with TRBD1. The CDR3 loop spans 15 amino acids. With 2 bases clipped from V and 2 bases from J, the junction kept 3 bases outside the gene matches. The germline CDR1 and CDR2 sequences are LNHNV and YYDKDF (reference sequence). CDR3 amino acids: CATSRSTGAGNTIYF. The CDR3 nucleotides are TGTGCCACCAGCAGATCTACAGGGGCTGGAAACACCATATATTTT.

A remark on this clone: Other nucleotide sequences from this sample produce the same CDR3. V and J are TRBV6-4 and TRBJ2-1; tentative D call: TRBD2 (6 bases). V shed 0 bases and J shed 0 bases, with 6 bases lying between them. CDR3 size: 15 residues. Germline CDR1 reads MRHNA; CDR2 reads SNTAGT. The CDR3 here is CASSDSSGSYNEQFF. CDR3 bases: TGTGCCAGCAGTGACTCTAGCGGCTCCTACAATGAGCAGTTCTTC.

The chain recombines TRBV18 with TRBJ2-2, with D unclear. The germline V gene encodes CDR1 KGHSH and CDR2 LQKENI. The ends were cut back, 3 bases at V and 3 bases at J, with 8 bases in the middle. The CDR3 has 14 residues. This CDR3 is CASSPRPYTGELFF. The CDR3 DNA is TGTGCCAGCTCACCCCGTCCGTACACCGGGGAGCTGTTTTTT.

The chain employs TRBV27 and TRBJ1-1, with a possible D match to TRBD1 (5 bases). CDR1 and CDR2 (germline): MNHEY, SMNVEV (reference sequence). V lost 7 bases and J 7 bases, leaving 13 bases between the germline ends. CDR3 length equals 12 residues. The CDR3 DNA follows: TGTGCCAGCATCGGGGGAGGGGTTGAAGCTTTCTTT. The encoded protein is CASIGGGVEAFF.

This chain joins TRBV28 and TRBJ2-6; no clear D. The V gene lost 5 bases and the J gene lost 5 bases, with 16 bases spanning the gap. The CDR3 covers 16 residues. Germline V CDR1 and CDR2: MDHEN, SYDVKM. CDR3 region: CASSPHSSMRANVLTF. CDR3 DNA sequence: TGTGCCAGCAGTCCACACTCTAGTATGAGGGCCAACGTCCTGACTTTC.

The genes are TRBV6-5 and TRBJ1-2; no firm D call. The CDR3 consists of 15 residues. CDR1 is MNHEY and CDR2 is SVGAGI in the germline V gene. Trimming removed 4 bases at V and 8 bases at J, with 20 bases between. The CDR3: CASSSTTNEGWGYTF. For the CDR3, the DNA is TGTGCCAGCAGTTCTACAACTAACGAGGGTTGGGGCTACACCTTC.

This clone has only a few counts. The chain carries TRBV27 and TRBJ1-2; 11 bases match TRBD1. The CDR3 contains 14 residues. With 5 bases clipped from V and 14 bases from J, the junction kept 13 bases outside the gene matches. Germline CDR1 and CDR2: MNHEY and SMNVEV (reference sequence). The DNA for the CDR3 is TGTGCCAGCAGTCTAGCCGGACAGGGGGCGCCTAGTACCTTC. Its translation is CASSLAGQGAPSTF.

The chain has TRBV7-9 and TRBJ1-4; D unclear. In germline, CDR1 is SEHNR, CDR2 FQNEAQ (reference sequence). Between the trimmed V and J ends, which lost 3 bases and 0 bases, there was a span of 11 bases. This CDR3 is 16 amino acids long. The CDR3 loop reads CASSLGTLATNEKLFF. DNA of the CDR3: TGTGCCAGCAGCTTGGGCACACTTGCAACTAATGAAAAACTGTTTTTT. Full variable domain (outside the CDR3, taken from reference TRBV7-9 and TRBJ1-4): DTGVSQNPRHKITKRGQNVTFRCDPISEHNRLYWYRQTLGQGPEFLTYFQNEAQLEKSRLLSDRFSAERPKGSFSTLEIQRTEQGDSAMYLCASSLGTLATNEKLFFGSGTQLSVL.

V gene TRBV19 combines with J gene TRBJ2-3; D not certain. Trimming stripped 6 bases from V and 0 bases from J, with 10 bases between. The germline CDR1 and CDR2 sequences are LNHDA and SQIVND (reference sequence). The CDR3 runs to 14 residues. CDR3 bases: TGTGCCAGTAGCCGCGTACCCAGCACAGATACGCAGTATTTT. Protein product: CASSRVPSTDTQYF.

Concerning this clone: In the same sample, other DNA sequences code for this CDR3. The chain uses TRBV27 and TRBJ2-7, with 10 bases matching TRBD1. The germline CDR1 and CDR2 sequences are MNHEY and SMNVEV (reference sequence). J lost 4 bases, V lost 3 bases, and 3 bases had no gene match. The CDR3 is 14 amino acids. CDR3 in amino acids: CASSLGQGSYEQYF. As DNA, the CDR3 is TGTGCCAGCAGTTTGGGACAGGGGAGTTACGAGCAGTACTTC.

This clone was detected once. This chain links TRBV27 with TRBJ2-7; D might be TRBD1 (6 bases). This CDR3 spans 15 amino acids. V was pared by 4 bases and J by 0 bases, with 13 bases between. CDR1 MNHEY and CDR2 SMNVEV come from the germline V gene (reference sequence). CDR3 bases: TGTGCCAGCAGTTACAGGGCCTCCACCTCCTACGAGCAGTACTTC. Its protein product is CASSYRASTSYEQYF.

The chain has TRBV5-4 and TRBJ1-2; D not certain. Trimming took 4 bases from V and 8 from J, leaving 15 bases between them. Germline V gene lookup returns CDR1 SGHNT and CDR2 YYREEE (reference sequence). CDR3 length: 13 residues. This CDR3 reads CASSPWRVEGYTF. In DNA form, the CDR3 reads TGTGCCAGCAGCCCTTGGAGGGTTGAAGGCTACACCTTC.

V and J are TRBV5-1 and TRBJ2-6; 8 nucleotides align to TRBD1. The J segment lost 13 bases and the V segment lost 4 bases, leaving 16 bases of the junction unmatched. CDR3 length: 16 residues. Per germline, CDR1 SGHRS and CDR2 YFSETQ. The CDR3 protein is CASSPGQGGDPRVLTF. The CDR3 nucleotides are TGCGCCAGCAGCCCCGGACAGGGTGGGGACCCCAGGGTCCTGACTTTC.

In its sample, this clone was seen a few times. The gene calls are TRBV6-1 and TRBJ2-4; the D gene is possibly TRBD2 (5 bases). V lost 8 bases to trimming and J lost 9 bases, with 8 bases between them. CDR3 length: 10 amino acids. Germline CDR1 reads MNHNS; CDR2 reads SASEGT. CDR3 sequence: CASGESIQYF. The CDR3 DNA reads TGTGCCAGCGGGGAGAGCATTCAGTACTTC.

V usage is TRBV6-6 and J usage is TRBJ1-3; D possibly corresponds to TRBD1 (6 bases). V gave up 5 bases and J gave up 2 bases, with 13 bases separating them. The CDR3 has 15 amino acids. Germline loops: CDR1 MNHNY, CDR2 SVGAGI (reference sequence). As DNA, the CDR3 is TGTGCCAGCAGTCAACAAGGGGACACTGGAAACACCATATATTTT. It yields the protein CASSQQGDTGNTIYF.

The chain's CDR3 is CASSFGQANEKLFF. Written as DNA, the CDR3 is TGCGCCAGCAGCTTTGGGCAGGCTAATGAAAAACTGTTTTTT. V gene TRBV5-1 combines with J gene TRBJ1-4; D unresolved. Germline V gene sequence: CDR1 SGHRS, CDR2 YFSETQ. CDR3 length equals 14 residues. V was trimmed by 2 bases and J by 3 bases, leaving 8 bases between them.

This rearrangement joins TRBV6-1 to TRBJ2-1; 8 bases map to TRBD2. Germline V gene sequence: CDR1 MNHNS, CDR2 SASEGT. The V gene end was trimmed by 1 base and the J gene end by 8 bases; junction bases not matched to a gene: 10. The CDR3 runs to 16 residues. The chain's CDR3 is CASSEGAGAGWDEQFF. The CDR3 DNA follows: TGTGCCAGCAGTGAAGGAGCGGGGGCCGGGTGGGATGAGCAGTTCTTC.